Shown below are 9 T cell receptor beta chains from a single sample sequenced in a study of blood T cell repertoires in COVID-19. Measured with immunoSEQ multiplex PCR; TCRdb has only the in-frame clones, and not every one. The sample gives 150,000 to 180,000 clones, roughly four fifths of which show up once; around 1.5% is in the top ten. Input material: peripheral blood. The receptors were sampled from a man older than 75 with acute or convalescent COVID-19.

The chain is built from TRBV29-1 and TRBJ2-2, with 12 nucleotides matching TRBD2. The CDR3 covers 13 residues. CDR1 and CDR2 from the germline V gene are SQVTM and ANQGSEA. Here the CDR3 reads CGTSGGSAGELFF. CDR3 nucleotide sequence: TGCGGAACTAGCGGGGGGTCCGCCGGGGAGCTGTTTTTT.

The chain links TRBV5-4 to TRBJ2-2, with a possible D match to TRBD1 (5 bases). Trimming took off 0 bases at V and 4 bases at J, with 10 bases between the two ends. CDR1 SGHNT and CDR2 YYREEE come from the germline V gene (reference sequence). This CDR3 spans 15 amino acids. CDR3 sequence reads: CASSLVGVPTGELFF. The CDR3 nucleotides read TGTGCCAGCAGCTTGGTAGGGGTTCCCACCGGGGAGCTGTTTTTT.

The J gene is TRBJ1-2, the V gene TRBV6-5; the D is unclear. Trimming cost V 3 bases and J 5 bases, with 13 bases left between them. Germline values: CDR1 MNHEY, CDR2 SVGAGI. CDR3 length equals 14 residues. CDR3 loop: CASSYNGRRYGYTF. The DNA for the CDR3 is TGTGCCAGCAGTTATAACGGGAGGAGGTATGGCTACACCTTC.

DNA of the CDR3: TGTGCCAGCAGATCGTCCGGGACAGGGTTAGGTTTAAGTACTGGCTACACCTTC. Translation gives CASRSSGTGLGLSTGYTF. The gene calls are TRBV5-6 and TRBJ1-2, with 9 bases fitting TRBD1. Germline loops: CDR1 SGHDT, CDR2 YYEEEE. The V gene end was trimmed by 5 bases and the J gene end by 7 bases; junction bases not matched to a gene: 21. The CDR3 has 18 residues.

The chain is built from TRBV14 and TRBJ2-2, with D possibly being TRBD1 (5 bases). V lost 1 base, J lost 7 bases, and 7 bases lay in between. Per germline, CDR1 SGHDN and CDR2 FVKESK. The CDR3 consists of 13 residues. CDR3 DNA sequence: TGTGCCAGCAGCCAAGTGGGGCACGGGGAGCTGTTTTTT. Translated, it gives CASSQVGHGELFF.

V gene TRBV19 combines with J gene TRBJ2-7, with 7 bases matching TRBD1. Germline assignment: CDR1 LNHDA and CDR2 SQIVND (reference sequence). The ends lost 6 bases at V and 2 bases at J; junction bases unmatched: 7. CDR3 length: 14 amino acids. The CDR3 reads CASRPTGVTYEQYV. DNA for the CDR3: TGTGCCAGTAGACCTACAGGGGTGACCTACGAGCAGTACGTC.

The chain carries TRBV12-3 or TRBV12-4 and TRBJ1-1; D is perhaps TRBD1 (6 bases). V lost 4 bases and J 10 bases, leaving 13 bases between the germline ends. CDR3 length: 12 amino acids. The DNA for the CDR3 is TGTGCCAGCAGTTCAAACAGGGCCGGAGCTTTCTTT. The encoded protein is CASSSNRAGAFF.

This sequence joins TRBV7-2 and TRBJ1-2; D unresolved. The CDR3 spans 14 residues. Trimming removed 2 bases at V and 6 bases at J, with 13 bases between. Germline V gives CDR1 SGHTA, CDR2 FQGNSA. The CDR3: CASSLWEVADGYTF. As DNA, the CDR3 is TGTGCCAGCAGCTTATGGGAGGTGGCGGATGGCTACACCTTC.

This clone was recorded once. The J gene is TRBJ2-7, the V gene TRBV5-6; D unresolved. There are 15 residues in the CDR3. Deletions cut 4 bases from V and 1 base from J, with 15 bases between. Germline assignment: CDR1 SGHDT and CDR2 YYEEEE. The CDR3 nucleotides are TGTGCCAGCAGCGTCAACCCTGGGCTATCCTACGAGCAGTACTTC. It specifies CASSVNPGLSYEQYF.